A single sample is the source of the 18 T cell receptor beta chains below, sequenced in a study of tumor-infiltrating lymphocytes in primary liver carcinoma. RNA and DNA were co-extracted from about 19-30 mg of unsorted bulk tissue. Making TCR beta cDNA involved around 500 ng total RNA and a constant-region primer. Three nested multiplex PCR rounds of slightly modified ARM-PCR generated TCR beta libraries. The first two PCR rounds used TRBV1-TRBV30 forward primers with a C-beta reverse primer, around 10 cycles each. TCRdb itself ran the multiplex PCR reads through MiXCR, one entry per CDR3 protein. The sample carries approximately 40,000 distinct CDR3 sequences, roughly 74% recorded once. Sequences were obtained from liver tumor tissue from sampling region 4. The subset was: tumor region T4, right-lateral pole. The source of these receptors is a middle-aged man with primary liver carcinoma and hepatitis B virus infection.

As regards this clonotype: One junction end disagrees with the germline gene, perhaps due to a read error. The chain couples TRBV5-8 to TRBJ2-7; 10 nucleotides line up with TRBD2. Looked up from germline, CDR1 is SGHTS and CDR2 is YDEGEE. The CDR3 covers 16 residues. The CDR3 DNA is TGTCCCAGCAGCTTGTCACTAGCGGGAACTGGGAGCGAGCAGTACTTC. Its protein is CPSSLSLAGTGSEQYF.

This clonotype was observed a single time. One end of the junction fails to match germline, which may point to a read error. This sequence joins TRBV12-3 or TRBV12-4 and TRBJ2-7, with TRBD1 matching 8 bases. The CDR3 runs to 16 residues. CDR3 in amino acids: CTSSFGSGQGFYEQYF. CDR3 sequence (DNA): TGTACCAGCAGTTTCGGTTCTGGACAGGGTTTCTACGAGCAGTACTTC.

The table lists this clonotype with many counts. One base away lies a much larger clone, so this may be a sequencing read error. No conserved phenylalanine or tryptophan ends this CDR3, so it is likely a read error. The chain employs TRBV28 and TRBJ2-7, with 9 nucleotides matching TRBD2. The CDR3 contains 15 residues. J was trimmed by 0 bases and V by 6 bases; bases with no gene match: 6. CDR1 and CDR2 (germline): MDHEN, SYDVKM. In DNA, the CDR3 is TGTGCCAGCAGCCTGACTAGCGGAAGCTCCTACGAGCAGTACCTC. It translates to CASSLTSGSSYEQYL.

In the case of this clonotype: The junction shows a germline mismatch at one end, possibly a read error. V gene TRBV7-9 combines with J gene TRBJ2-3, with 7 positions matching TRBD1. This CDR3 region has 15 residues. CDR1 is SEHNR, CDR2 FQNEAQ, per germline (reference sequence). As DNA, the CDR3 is TGTGCCAACAGCTCGGACAGGTACTGGGCAGATACGCAGTATTTT. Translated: CANSSDRYWADTQYF.

The CDR3 here is CASNALAGWVSNEQFF. Here the CDR3 DNA reads TGTGCCAGCAATGCCTTAGCGGGATGGGTAAGCAATGAGCAGTTCTTC. The V gene is TRBV14, the J gene TRBJ2-1, with 8 bases identical to TRBD2. This CDR3 spans 16 amino acids. From germline, CDR1 is SGHDN and CDR2 FVKESK. V was pared by 7 bases and J by 6 bases, with 14 bases of the junction left unmatched.

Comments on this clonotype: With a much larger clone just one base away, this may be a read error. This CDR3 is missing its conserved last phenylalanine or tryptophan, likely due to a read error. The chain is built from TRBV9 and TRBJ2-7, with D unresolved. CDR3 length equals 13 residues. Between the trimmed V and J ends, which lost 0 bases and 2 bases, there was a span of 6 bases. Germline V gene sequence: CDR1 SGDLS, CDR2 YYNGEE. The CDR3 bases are TGTGCCAGCAGCGTAGGTCCGGCCTACGAGCAGTACCTC. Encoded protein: CASSVGPAYEQYL.

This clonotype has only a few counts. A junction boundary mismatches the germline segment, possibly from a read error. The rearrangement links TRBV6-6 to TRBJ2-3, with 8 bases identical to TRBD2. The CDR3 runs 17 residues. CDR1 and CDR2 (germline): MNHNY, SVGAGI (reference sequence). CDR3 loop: CASGPQGTSGLTDTQCF. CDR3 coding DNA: TGTGCCAGCGGACCGCAGGGTACTAGCGGTCTCACAGATACGCAGTGTTTT.

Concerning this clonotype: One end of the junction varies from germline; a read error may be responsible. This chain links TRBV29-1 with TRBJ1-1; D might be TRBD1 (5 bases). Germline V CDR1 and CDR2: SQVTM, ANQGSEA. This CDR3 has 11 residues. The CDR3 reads CNITQGTGAFF. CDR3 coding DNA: TGCAATATTACCCAGGGAACTGGAGCTTTCTTT.

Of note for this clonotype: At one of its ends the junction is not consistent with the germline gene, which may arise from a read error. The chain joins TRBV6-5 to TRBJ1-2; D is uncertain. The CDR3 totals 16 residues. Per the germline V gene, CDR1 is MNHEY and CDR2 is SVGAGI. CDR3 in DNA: TGTGCTAGCAGTTCCGGGGTCGGGGTCGTCAACAATGGCTACACTTTC. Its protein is CASSSGVGVVNNGYTF.

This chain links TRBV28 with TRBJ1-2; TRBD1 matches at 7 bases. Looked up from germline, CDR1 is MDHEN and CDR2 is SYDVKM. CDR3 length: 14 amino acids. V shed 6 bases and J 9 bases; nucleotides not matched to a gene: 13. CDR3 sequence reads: CASSFQGGAGCYTF. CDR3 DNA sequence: TGTGCCAGCAGCTTTCAGGGGGGGGCGGGCTGCTACACCTTC.

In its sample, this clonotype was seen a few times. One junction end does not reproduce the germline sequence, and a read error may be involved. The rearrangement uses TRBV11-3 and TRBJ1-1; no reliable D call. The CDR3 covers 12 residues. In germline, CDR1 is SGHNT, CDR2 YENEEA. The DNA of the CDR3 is TGTGCTAGCAGCTTAGATCACACAGAAGCTTCCTTT. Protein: CASSLDHTEASF.

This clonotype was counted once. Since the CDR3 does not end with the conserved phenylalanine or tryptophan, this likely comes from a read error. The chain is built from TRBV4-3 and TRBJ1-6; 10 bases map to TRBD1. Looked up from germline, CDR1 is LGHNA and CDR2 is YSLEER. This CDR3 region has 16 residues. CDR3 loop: CTSGSWDRGRNSPLHL. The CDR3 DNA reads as TGCACCAGCGGCTCCTGGGACAGGGGAAGGAATTCACCCCTCCACCTT.

DNA for the CDR3: TGTGCCAGTGCGGGAGACGGCGGTGAAGCTTTCTTT. The encoded protein is CASAGDGGEAFF. The V call is TRBV12-3 or TRBV12-4, the J call TRBJ1-1; D not certain. The CDR3 loop spans 12 amino acids. Trimming removed 9 bases from V and 7 bases from J, with 15 bases in between.

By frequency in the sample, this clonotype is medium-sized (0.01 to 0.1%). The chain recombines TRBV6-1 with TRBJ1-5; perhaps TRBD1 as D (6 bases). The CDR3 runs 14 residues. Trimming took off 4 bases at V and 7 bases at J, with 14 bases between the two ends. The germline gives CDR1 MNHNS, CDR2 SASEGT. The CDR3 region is CASSAGTSLQPQHF. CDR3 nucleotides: TGTGCCAGCAGTGCTGGGACATCTCTCCAGCCCCAGCATTTT.

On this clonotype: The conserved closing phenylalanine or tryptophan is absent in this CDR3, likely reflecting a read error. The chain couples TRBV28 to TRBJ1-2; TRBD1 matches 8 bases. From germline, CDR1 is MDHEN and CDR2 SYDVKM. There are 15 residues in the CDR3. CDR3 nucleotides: TGTGCCAGCCGTGGACAGGGCCTAGCTAATTATGGCTACACCATC. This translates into CASRGQGLANYGYTI.

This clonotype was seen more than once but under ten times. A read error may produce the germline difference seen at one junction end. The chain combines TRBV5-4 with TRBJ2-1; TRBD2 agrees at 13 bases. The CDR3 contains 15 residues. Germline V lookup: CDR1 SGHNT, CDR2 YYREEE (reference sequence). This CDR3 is CASSLGTSGIYEQSF. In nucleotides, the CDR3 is TGTGCCAGCAGCTTAGGGACTAGCGGGATCTATGAGCAGTCCTTT.

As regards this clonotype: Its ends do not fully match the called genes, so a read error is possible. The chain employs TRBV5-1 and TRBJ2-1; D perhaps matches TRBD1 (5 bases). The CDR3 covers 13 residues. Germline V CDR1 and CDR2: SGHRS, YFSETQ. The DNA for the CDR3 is TGCGCCAGCAGCTTAACAGGAGTCAATGAGCAGTTATTC. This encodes CASSLTGVNEQLF. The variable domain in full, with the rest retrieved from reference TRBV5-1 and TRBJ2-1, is KAGVTQTPRYLIKTRGQQVTLSCSPISGHRSVSWYQQTPGQGLQFLFEYFSETQRNKGNFPGRFSGRQFSNSRSEMNVSTLELGDSALYLCASSLTGVNEQLFGPGTRLTVL.

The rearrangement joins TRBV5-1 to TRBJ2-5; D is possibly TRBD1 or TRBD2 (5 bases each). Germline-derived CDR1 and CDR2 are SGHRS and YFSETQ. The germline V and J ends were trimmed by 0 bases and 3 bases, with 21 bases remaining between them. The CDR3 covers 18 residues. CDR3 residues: CASSLVSFPGTAEETQYF. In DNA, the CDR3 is TGCGCCAGCAGCTTGGTTTCATTTCCAGGGACGGCCGAAGAGACCCAGTACTTC.